Sequencing of this T cell receptor beta chain was carried out in a study of blood T cell repertoires in COVID-19. Background on the study: The United States, Italy and Spain were the sources of the acute and convalescent COVID-19 samples. The analysed material was cDNA or gDNA that came from T cells, B-cell-depleted T cells, or PBMCs.

The CDR3 is 15 amino acids. CDR1 is SGDLS, CDR2 YYNGEE, per germline. The V segment lost 2 bases and the J segment 2 bases; nucleotides outside the gene matches: 6. In the study's own analysis: Nucleated cell number was recorded as an estimate derived from reference gene primer amplification. Sequencing used immunoSEQ multiplex PCR; TCRdb keeps in-frame clones, though not all of them. That table supplies the V and J calls and clone size; D and trimming were determined from the DNA. Among around 200,000 clones, 80% to 90% were seen once, and the ten largest hold 3.3%. The sequence was obtained from a man aged 55 to 69 with acute or convalescent COVID-19. The J gene is TRBJ2-5, the V gene TRBV9; 7 nucleotides line up with TRBD1. The sample consisted of peripheral blood. The CDR3: CASSVYPGQQETQYF. DNA for the CDR3: TGTGCCAGCAGCGTGTACCCGGGACAGCAAGAGACCCAGTACTTC.